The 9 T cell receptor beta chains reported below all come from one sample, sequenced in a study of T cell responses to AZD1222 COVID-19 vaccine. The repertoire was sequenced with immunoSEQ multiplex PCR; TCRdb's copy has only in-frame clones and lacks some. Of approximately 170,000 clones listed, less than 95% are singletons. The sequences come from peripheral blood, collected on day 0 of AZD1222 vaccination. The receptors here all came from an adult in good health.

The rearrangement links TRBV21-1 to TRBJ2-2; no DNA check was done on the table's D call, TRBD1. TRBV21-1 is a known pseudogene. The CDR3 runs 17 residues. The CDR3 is CASSKAHNRGNTGELFF. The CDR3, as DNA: TGTGCCAGCAGCAAAGCGCACAACAGGGGGAACACCGGGGAGCTGTTTTTT.

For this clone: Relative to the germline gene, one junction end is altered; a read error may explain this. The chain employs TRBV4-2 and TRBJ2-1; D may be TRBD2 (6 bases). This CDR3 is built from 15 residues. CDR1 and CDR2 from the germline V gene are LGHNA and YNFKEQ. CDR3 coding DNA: TGTGCCAGCAGCCAAGATTTGGTTAGCGGTTACCCTCAAGTCTTC. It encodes CASSQDLVSGYPQVF.

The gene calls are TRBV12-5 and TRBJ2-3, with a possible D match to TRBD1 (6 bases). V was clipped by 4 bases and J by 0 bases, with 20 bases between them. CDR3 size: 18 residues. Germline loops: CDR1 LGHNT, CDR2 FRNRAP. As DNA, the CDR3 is TGTGCTAGTGGTTGGGGGCAGCAATTCGACTTAAGCACAGATACGCAGTATTTT. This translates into CASGWGQQFDLSTDTQYF.

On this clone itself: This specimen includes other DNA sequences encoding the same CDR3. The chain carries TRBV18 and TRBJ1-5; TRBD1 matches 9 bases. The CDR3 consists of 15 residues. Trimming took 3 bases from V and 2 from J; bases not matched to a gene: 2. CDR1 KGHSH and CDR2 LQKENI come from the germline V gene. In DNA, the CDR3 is TGTGCCAGCTCACCTGACAGGGGGGGCAATCAGCCCCAGCATTTT. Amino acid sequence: CASSPDRGGNQPQHF. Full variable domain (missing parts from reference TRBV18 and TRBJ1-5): NAGVMQNPRHLVRRRGQEARLRCSPMKGHSHVYWYRQLPEEGLKFMVYLQKENIIDESGMPKERFSAEFPKEGPSILRIQQVVRGDSAAYFCASSPDRGGNQPQHFGDGTRLSIL.

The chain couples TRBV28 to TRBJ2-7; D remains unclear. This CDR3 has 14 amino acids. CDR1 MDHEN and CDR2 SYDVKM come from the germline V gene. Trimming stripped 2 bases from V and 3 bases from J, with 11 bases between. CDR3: CASSLMGFLYEQYF. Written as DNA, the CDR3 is TGTGCCAGCAGTTTAATGGGGTTCCTCTACGAGCAGTACTTC.

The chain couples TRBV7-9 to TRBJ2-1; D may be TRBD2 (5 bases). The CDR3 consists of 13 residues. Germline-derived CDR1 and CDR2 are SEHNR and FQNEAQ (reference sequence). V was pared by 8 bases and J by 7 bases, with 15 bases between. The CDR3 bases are TGTGCCAGCGGCTCTAGCAGCTCTAATGAGCAGTTCTTC. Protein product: CASGSSSSNEQFF. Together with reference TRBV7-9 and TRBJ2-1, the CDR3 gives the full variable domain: DTGVSQNPRHKITKRGQNVTFRCDPISEHNRLYWYRQTLGQGPEFLTYFQNEAQLEKSRLLSDRFSAERPKGSFSTLEIQRTEQGDSAMYLCASGSSSSNEQFFGPGTRLTVL.

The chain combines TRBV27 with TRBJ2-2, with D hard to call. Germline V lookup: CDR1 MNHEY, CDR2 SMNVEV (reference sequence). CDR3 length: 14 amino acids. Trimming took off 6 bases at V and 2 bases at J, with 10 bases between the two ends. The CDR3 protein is CASRFLDNTGELFF. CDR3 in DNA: TGTGCCAGCAGATTTCTTGACAACACCGGGGAGCTGTTTTTT.

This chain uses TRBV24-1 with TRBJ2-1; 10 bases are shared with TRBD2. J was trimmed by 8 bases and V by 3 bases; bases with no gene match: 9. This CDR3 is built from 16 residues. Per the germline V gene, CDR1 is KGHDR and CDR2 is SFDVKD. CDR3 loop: CATSDQASGSFDEQFF. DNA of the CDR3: TGTGCCACCAGTGATCAGGCTAGCGGGAGTTTCGATGAGCAGTTCTTC.

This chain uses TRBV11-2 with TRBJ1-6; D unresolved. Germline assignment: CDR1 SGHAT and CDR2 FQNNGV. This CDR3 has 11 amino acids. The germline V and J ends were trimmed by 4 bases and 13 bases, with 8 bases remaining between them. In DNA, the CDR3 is TGTGCCAGCAGCTCAGGACTTCCCCTCCACTTT. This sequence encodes CASSSGLPLHF.